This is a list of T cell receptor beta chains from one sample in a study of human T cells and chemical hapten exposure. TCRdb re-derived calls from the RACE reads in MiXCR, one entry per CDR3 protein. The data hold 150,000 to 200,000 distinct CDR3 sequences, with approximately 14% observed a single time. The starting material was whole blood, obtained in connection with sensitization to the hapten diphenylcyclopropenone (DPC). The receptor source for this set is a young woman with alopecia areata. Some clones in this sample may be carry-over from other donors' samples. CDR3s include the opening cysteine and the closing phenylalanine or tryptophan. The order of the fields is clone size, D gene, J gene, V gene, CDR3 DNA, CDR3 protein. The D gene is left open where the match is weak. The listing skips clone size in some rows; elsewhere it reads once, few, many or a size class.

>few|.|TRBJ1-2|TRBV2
TGTGCCAGCAGGGAGACAGCATCTAACTATGGCTACACCTTC
CASRETASNYGYTF
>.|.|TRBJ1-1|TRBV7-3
TGTGCCAGCAGCCCCACTAGGGGGGTAGGCGCTGAAGCTTTCTTT
CASSPTRGVGAEAFF
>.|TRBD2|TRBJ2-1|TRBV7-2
TGTGCCAGCAGCTTAGTCGGTACCGGGACTAGTGGGAGCAGGCGCAATGAGCAGTTCTTC
CASSLVGTGTSGSRRNEQFF
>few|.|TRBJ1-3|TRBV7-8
TGTGCCAGCAGCTTGCGGGGTATGGTCTCTGGAAACACCATATATTTT
CASSLRGMVSGNTIYF
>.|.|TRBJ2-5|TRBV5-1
TGCGCCAGCAGCTTGGAAGGCAGCGCGACCCAGTACTTC
CASSLEGSATQYF
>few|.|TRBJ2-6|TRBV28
TGTGCCAGCAGTTTAGGACAGTTCGGGGCCAACGTCCTGACTTTC
CASSLGQFGANVLTF
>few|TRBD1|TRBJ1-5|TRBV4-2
TGTGCCAGCAGCCAAGGAGGGACAGAGTCATATAGCAATCAGCCCCAGCATTTT
CASSQGGTESYSNQPQHF
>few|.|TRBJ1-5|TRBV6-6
TGTGCCAGCAGGAGCGACAGGAATCAGCCCCAGCATTTT
CASRSDRNQPQHF
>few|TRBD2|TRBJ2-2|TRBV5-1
TGCGCCAGCAGCTTGGGAGCGGGAGTTCCCGGGGAGCTGTTTTTT
CASSLGAGVPGELFF
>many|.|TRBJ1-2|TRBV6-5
TGTGCCAGCAGTCGGACGTCAAACTATGGCTACACCTTC
CASSRTSNYGYTF
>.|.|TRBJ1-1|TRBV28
TGTGCCAGCAAGGCCTTTACCAGGGCTTCTACTGAAGCTTTCTTT
CASKAFTRASTEAFF
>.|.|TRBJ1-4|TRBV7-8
TGTGCCAGCAGCCACGGGGGATCAGCTAATGAAAAACTGTTTTTT
CASSHGGSANEKLFF
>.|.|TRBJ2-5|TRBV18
TGTGCCAGCTCCAACCGGCGTGTCCAAGAGACCCAGTACTTC
CASSNRRVQETQYF
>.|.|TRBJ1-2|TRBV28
TGTGCCAGCAGACCGGGGAAAGATGGCTACACCTTC
CASRPGKDGYTF
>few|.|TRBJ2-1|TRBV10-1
TGCGCCAGCAGCGACCCCTCCTACAATGAGCAGTTCTTC
CASSDPSYNEQFF
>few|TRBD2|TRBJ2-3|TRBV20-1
TGCAGTGCGGGAGGGCCTAGCACAGATACGCAGTATTTT
CSAGGPSTDTQYF
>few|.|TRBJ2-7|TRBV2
TGTGCCAGCCAGGACCGGAGGGGGGGCAGCTCCTACGAGCAGTACTTC
CASQDRRGGSSYEQYF
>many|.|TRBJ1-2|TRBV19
TGTGCCAGCGGGACCTCCTATGGCTACACCTTC
CASGTSYGYTF
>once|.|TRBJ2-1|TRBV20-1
TGCAGTGCTAGAGTGACGCACTCCTACAATGAGCAGTTCTTC
CSARVTHSYNEQFF
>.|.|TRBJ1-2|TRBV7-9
TGTGCCAGCAGCTTAATGGCAACTGGCTACACCTTC
CASSLMATGYTF
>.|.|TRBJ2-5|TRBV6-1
TGTGCCAGCAGTGAAGGACTCGGCGGGACCCAGTACTTC
CASSEGLGGTQYF
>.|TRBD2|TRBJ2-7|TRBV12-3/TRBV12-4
TGTGCCAGCAGTCCGCCGGGACTAGCACTAAGCGAGCAGTACTTC
CASSPPGLALSEQYF
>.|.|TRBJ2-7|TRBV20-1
TGCAGTGCTAGTGGGTTTACGGGAGACGAGCAGTACTTC
CSASGFTGDEQYF
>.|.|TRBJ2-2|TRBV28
TGTGCCAGCAGTTTAGTAGGACAGTACACCGGGGAGCTGTTTTTT
CASSLVGQYTGELFF
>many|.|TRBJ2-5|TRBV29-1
TGCAGCGTGGATAGGGGAGTCATAGAGACCCAGTACTTC
CSVDRGVIETQYF
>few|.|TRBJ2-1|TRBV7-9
TGTGCCAGCAGCTTAGCAGGGATCTCCTACAATGAGCAGTTCTTC
CASSLAGISYNEQFF
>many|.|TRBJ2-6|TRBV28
TGTGCCAGCAGTTTAGGGGCGCCCGGGGCCAACGTCCTGACTTTC
CASSLGAPGANVLTF
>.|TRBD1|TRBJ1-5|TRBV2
TGTGCCAGCGGTCAGGGGGTCGTGTCCCAGCATTTT
CASGQGVVSQHF
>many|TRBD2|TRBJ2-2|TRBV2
TGTGCCAGCGGCCCGGGAGGCACCGGGGAGCTGTTTTTT
CASGPGGTGELFF
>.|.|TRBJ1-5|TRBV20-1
TGCAGTGCTAGAGATTTGGGACCGAGCAATCAGCCCCAGCATTTT
CSARDLGPSNQPQHF
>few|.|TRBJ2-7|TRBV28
TGTGCCAGCACCCCCCCAACCCCGGGAGCCTTAGACGAGCAGTACTTC
CASTPPTPGALDEQYF
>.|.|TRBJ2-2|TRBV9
TGTGCCAGCAGCGTAGGTGGTATGGCGACCGGGGAGCTGTTTTTT
CASSVGGMATGELFF
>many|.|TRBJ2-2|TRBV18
TGTGCCAGCTCACCAGACGGGGAGCTGTTTTTT
CASSPDGELFF
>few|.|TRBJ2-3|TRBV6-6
TGTGCCAGCAGTTACTCTCTTACTAGCACAGATACGCAGTATTTT
CASSYSLTSTDTQYF
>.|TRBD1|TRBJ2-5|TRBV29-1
TGCAGCGTTGGACCGGGACAGGAGACCCAGTACTTC
CSVGPGQETQYF
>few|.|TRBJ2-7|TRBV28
TGTGCCAGCAGTGACTACCAGGGATCCTCCTACGAGCAGTACTTC
CASSDYQGSSYEQYF
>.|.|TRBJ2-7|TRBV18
TGTGCCAGCTCACCGCAGACAGATCCCTACGAGCAGTACTTC
CASSPQTDPYEQYF
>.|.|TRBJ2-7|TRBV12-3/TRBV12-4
TGTGCCAGCAGTTCAGCCTATAGCTCCTACGAGCAGTACTTC
CASSSAYSSYEQYF
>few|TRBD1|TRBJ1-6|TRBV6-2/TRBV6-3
TGTGCCAGCAGAGCCGACAGGGGACCCCTCCACTTT
CASRADRGPLHF
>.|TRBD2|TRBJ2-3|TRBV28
TGTGCCAGCAGTGCTATACTAGCGGCTAACACAGATACGCAGTATTTT
CASSAILAANTDTQYF
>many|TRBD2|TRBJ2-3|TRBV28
TGTGCCAGCAATAGCGGGAGGGTAGATACGCAGTATTTT
CASNSGRVDTQYF
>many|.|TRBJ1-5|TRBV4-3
TGCGCCAGCAGCCAAGATAGAACAGGGACTAATCAGCCCCAGCATTTT
CASSQDRTGTNQPQHF
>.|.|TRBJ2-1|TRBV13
TGTGCCAGCAGCTTATTTTTTGGGGGCAGCGACAATGAGCAGTTCTTC
CASSLFFGGSDNEQFF
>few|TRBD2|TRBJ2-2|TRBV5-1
TGCGCCAGCAGCTTGGCTGCGGGAGAAACCGGGGAGCTGTTTTTT
CASSLAAGETGELFF
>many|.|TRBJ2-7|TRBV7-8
TGTGCCAGCAGCCTGCGAGAGCGGCCGGCTGCGGGCGAGCAGTACTTC
CASSLRERPAAGEQYF
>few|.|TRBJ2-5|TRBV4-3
TGCGCCAGCAGCCAAGACTCGATATCGGACAGAGCCTTGTACTTC
CASSQDSISDRALYF
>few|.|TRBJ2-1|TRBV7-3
TGTGCCAGCAGTCACCCCCGTGGCGAGCAGTTCTTC
CASSHPRGEQFF
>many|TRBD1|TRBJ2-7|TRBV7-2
TGTGCCAGCAGCTTAGGGACAGGATTCATCTACGAGCAGTACTTC
CASSLGTGFIYEQYF
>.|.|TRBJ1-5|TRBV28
TGTGCCAGCAGTCAAACAGGGTCGGGCAATCAGCCCCAGCATTTT
CASSQTGSGNQPQHF